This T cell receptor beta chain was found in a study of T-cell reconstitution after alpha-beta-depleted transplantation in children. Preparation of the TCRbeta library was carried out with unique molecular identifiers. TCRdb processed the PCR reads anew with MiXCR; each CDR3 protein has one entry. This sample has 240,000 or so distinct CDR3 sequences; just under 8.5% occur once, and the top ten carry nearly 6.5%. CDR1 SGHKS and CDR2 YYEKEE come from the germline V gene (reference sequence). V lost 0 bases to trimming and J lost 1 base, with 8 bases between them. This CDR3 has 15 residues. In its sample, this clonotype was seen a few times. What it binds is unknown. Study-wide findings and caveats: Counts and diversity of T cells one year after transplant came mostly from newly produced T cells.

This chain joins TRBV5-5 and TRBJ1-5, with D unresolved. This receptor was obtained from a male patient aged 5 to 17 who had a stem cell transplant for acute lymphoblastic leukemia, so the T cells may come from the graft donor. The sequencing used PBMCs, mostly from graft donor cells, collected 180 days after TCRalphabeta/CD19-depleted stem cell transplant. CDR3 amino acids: CASSLVEGSNQPQHF. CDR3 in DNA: TGTGCCAGCAGCTTGGTTGAAGGGAGCAATCAGCCCCAGCATTTT.